These 13 T cell receptor beta chains share one sample of origin, sequenced in a study of T cell repertoires in cytomegalovirus infection. TCRdb reprocessed the reads with MiXCR, giving one entry per CDR3 protein. This table has hundreds of thousands of distinct CDR3 sequences, roughly 24% appearing once. Sample: CD8+ T cells from PBMCs. The source is a human donor in good health (CMV status not recorded). Some clones in this sample may be carry-over from other donors' samples.

In its sample, this clonotype was seen many times. V is TRBV6-2 or TRBV6-3 and J is TRBJ2-7; D assignment may be TRBD1 or TRBD2 (5 bases each). The germline V gene encodes CDR1 MNHEY and CDR2 SVGEGT. This CDR3 comprises 13 residues. V was cut by 3 bases and J by 5 bases, with 11 bases left in between. The chain's CDR3 is CASSYGGIDEQYV. CDR3 nucleotide sequence: TGTGCCAGCAGTTATGGGGGAATCGACGAGCAGTACGTC.

This clonotype was found a few times. The chain joins TRBV29-1 to TRBJ1-1, with TRBD1 matching over 7 bases. This CDR3 is built from 17 residues. J lost 0 bases, V lost 0 bases, and 10 bases had no gene match. Germline CDR1 SQVTM, CDR2 ANQGSEA. The CDR3 sequence is CSVEDPFAGQVNTEAFF. The CDR3 nucleotides are TGCAGCGTTGAAGATCCTTTCGCCGGACAGGTGAACACTGAAGCTTTCTTT.

CDR3 residues: CASDGTGSNTEAFF. CDR3 sequence (DNA): TGTGCCAGCGACGGGACGGGTAGCAACACTGAAGCTTTCTTT. V gene TRBV6-1 combines with J gene TRBJ1-1; weak D call: TRBD1 (5 bases). The CDR3 covers 14 residues. V lost 8 bases to trimming and J lost 2 bases, with 15 bases between them. In germline, CDR1 is MNHNS, CDR2 SASEGT.

In this sample, this clonotype turned up a few times. The J gene is TRBJ1-6, the V gene TRBV20-1; D is unclear. The length of the CDR3 is 16 residues. Between the trimmed V and J ends, which lost 2 bases and 7 bases, there was a span of 18 bases. CDR1 is DFQATT, CDR2 SNEGSKA, per germline (reference sequence). This CDR3 is CSARSRDPKGNSPLHF. As DNA, the CDR3 is TGCAGTGCTAGATCAAGGGATCCGAAAGGGAATTCACCCCTCCACTTT.

The chain has TRBV14 and TRBJ2-3, with a possible D match to TRBD1 (5 bases). CDR1 SGHDN and CDR2 FVKESK come from the germline V gene. The CDR3 is 15 residues long. V gave up 0 bases and J gave up 1 base, with 8 bases separating them. CDR3: CASSQDRARTDTQYF. CDR3 DNA: TGTGCCAGCAGCCAAGACAGGGCCCGCACAGATACGCAGTATTTT.

The chain has TRBV4-3 and TRBJ2-7; D is possibly TRBD1 (5 bases). The CDR3 is 13 residues long. CDR1 is LGHNA, CDR2 YSLEER, per germline. V was shortened by 1 base and J by 3 bases, with 7 bases between the two germline ends. CDR3 in amino acids: CASSQARGYEQYV. The CDR3, as DNA: TGCGCCAGCAGCCAAGCAAGGGGCTACGAGCAGTACGTC.

Only a few counts were recorded for this clonotype. The V call is TRBV29-1, the J call TRBJ2-5; the D gene is possibly TRBD2 (5 bases). Per the germline V gene, CDR1 is SQVTM and CDR2 is ANQGSEA. V was pared by 7 bases and J by 4 bases, with 16 bases between. The CDR3 totals 13 residues. The CDR3 bases are TGCAGCGCCCTTGGGCGGGTACTAGAGACCCAGTACTTC. Residues: CSALGRVLETQYF.

The table lists this clonotype with many counts. DNA for the CDR3: TGTGCCAGCAGCGCCGGCCTCAACAATGAGCAGTTCTTC. Residues: CASSAGLNNEQFF. The V call is TRBV7-9, the J call TRBJ2-1; D remains unclear. Germline CDR1 and CDR2: SEHNR and FQNEAQ (reference sequence). This CDR3 is built from 13 residues. V lost 5 bases to trimming and J lost 5 bases, with 10 bases between them.

Remarks on this clonotype: A read error is possible here, since a much larger clone lies one base away. The chain is built from TRBV6-2 or TRBV6-3 and TRBJ1-1; D not resolved. Per germline, CDR1 MNHEY and CDR2 SVGEGT. The CDR3 loop spans 13 amino acids. V was trimmed by 2 bases and J by 1 base, leaving 5 bases between them. CDR3 DNA: TGTGCCAGCAGTTACGAGGGGAACACTGAAGCTTTCTTT. Translating it yields CASSYEGNTEAFF.

V is TRBV6-6 and J is TRBJ2-3; D ambiguous. V was shortened by 0 bases and J by 4 bases, with 11 bases between the two germline ends. The CDR3 extends over 15 amino acids. Germline lookup yields CDR1 MNHNY and CDR2 SVGAGI (reference sequence). CDR3 protein: CASSYSSTLPDTQYF. The CDR3 region has the DNA TGTGCCAGCAGTTACTCCTCGACCCTCCCAGATACGCAGTATTTT.

Ten or more counts support this clonotype. The chain recombines TRBV7-9 with TRBJ2-1, with 9 bases aligning to TRBD2. The germline gives CDR1 SEHNR, CDR2 FQNEAQ (reference sequence). Trimming took 6 bases from V and 8 from J; bases not matched to a gene: 11. The CDR3 runs 15 residues. For the CDR3, the DNA is TGTGCCAGCAGTCCCCGGGCGGGGGGGTTGCATGAGCAGTTCTTC. Protein product: CASSPRAGGLHEQFF.

This sequence joins TRBV14 and TRBJ2-6; D unresolved. Trimming left V 1 base short and J 0 bases short, with 13 bases between. Germline CDR1 SGHDN, CDR2 FVKESK. CDR3 length: 18 residues. The CDR3 loop reads CASSQVVTESSGANVLTF. CDR3 nucleotides: TGTGCCAGCAGCCAAGTAGTTACAGAAAGCTCTGGGGCCAACGTCCTGACTTTC.

This clonotype was recorded many times. V is TRBV7-6 and J is TRBJ1-5; D not certain. From germline, CDR1 is SGHVS and CDR2 FNYEAQ. V dropped 3 bases and J dropped 7 bases, with 10 bases sitting between them. CDR3 length equals 13 residues. CDR3: CASSFGVGQPQHF. The CDR3 coding sequence is TGTGCCAGCAGCTTTGGGGTGGGGCAGCCCCAGCATTTT.